The 2 T cell receptor beta chains below all came from one sample that was sequenced in a study of T-cell memory formation after mild COVID-19. One entry per CDR3 protein results from TCRdb running MiXCR on the 5' RACE reads. In the table there are roughly 200,000 distinct CDR3 sequences, about 17% of which are singletons. Source material: PBMCs or a T cell subset sorted from them (not recorded which). Source of these receptors: an adult woman who had mild COVID-19 (a few samples of this study predate the infection). Cell type and time point are not known.

This sequence joins TRBV20-1 and TRBJ2-3; D may be TRBD1 or TRBD2 (5 bases each). Germline lookup yields CDR1 DFQATT and CDR2 SNEGSKA (reference sequence). This CDR3 has 16 amino acids. V lost 0 bases, J lost 5 bases, and 18 bases lay in between. The CDR3 region has the DNA TGCAGTGCTAGAGATTGGGACGAGGGTTGGAGAGATACGCAGTATTTT. Translated: CSARDWDEGWRDTQYF.

The sample holds many counts of this clonotype. The V call is TRBV18, the J call TRBJ2-6; 9 nucleotides line up with TRBD1. Germline lookup yields CDR1 KGHSH and CDR2 LQKENI. The CDR3 runs to 18 residues. Unmatched junction bases numbered 7, after V lost 4 bases and J lost 0 bases. The CDR3 spells CASSLKTGGSSGANVLTF. The CDR3 DNA follows: TGTGCCAGCTCACTTAAGACAGGGGGAAGCTCTGGGGCCAACGTCCTGACTTTC.